This TCR beta chain was sequenced in a study of cytomegalovirus exposure and HLA in healthy donors. General study points: Reports indicated that the classifier achieved high specificity and sensitivity in diagnosing cytomegalovirus status.

This clone showed up just once. The antigen remains unidentified. Clones were sequenced by immunoSEQ multiplex PCR, and TCRdb holds only the in-frame ones, with some missing. This sample has 260,000 or so clones, with approximately 87% found just once. The CDR3 has 12 amino acids. V shed 10 bases and J shed 7 bases, with 15 bases lying between them. The germline CDR1 and CDR2 sequences are WSHSY and SAAADI. The sequence was collected from a woman under 30 in good health and CMV-seronegative. Sequencing was done on a sample of PBMCs. The chain combines TRBV10-2 with TRBJ2-3; D might be TRBD1 (6 bases). The CDR3 sequence: CATDKQGNTQYF. For the CDR3, the DNA is TGCGCCACGGACAAACAGGGAAATACGCAGTATTTT.